Here is one T cell receptor (beta chain) with its context. Its target is unknown. Method: immunoSEQ multiplex PCR; TCRdb's copy keeps in-frame clones and lacks some. The table lists about 1.5 million clones, nearly 99% of them singletons, with about 0.45% in the top ten. V was trimmed by 4 bases and J by 2 bases, leaving 12 bases between them. Germline V lookup: CDR1 SGHNT, CDR2 YYREEE (reference sequence). The CDR3 is 14 amino acids. The source of the sample is a study of shared clonotypes between healthy human individuals. Researchers partitioned CD4+ cells into CD45RA+ naive and CD45RA-negative memory subsets. Broader study findings: A reduction in generation probabilities was seen for non-shared clonotypes relative to those shared by all four donors. Larger estimated richness was generally seen in naive subsets than in memory subsets. Limitation of the genetic and exposure-history diversity represented came from the few donors.

The sequence was collected from a man between 25 and 39 years old in good health. The chain has TRBV5-4 and TRBJ1-2; TRBD1 is a possible D gene (5 bases). Material: naive CD4+ T cells sorted from blood. As to subset: CD45RA+ positively selected. The CDR3 sequence: CASSRNSGNYGYTF. The CDR3 DNA reads TGTGCCAGCAGCCGAAACTCAGGGAACTATGGCTACACCTTC.